The clone carrying this T cell receptor (beta chain) was counted many times. The antigen is unknown. Deletions cut 2 bases from V and 5 bases from J, with 19 bases between. This CDR3 contains 17 residues. Germline CDR1 reads SGHTA; CDR2 reads FQGTGA. These data are taken from a study of T cell repertoires in cytomegalovirus infection. The overall study: It was the public TCR beta signatures that indicated both CMV infection and matching HLA type.

Overall study results and limits: The ex vivo response was dominated by HLA-C-restricted CMV-specific TCR beta clonotypes.

TCRdb used MiXCR to reprocess the reads, holding one entry per CDR3 protein. The sample carries roughly 320,000 distinct CDR3 sequences, 9.5% recorded once. This TCR derives from a human donor in good health (CMV status not recorded). Some clones in this sample may be carry-over from other donors' samples. The sample was PBMCs. The genes are TRBV7-3 and TRBJ1-5; a possible D gene is TRBD1 (6 bases). In DNA, the CDR3 is TGTGCCAGCAGCTTATGGTTCCTAGGGGGGAGGGATCAGCCCCAGCATTTT. This gives the protein CASSLWFLGGRDQPQHF. Combining the CDR3 with reference TRBV7-3 and TRBJ1-5 gives the whole variable domain GAGVSQTPSNKVTEKGKYVELRCDPISGHTALYWYRQSLGQGPEFLIYFQGTGAADDSGLPNDRFFAVRPEGSVSTLKIQRTERGDSAVYLCASSLWFLGGRDQPQHFGDGTRLSIL.